This is a list of T cell receptor beta chains from one sample in a study of shared clonotypes between healthy human individuals. TCRdb's table, derived via immunoSEQ multiplex PCR, lists solely in-frame clones and lacks some. The repertoire includes 2 million to 2.5 million clones, 85% to 95% of them detected once, and approximately 0.13% sits in the top ten. Source material: naive CD4+ T cells sorted from blood. The receptors originated from a young man in good health. CDR3s include the opening cysteine and the closing phenylalanine or tryptophan. D genes are given only for firm matches. Only some rows state a clone size, as once, few, many or a class for expanded clones.

CDR3 length	V gene	D gene	J gene	clone size	CDR3 protein	CDR3 DNA
15	TRBV15	.	TRBJ2-3	.	CATSRVRTDGDTQYF	TGTGCCACCAGCAGAGTTCGAACAGATGGAGATACGCAGTATTTT
14	TRBV25-1	TRBD2	TRBJ2-3	.	CASSPAGVTDTQYF	TGTGCCAGCAGTCCAGCGGGGGTCACAGATACGCAGTATTTT
12	TRBV18	.	TRBJ2-5	.	CASFGGQETQYF	TGTGCCAGCTTTGGAGGGCAAGAGACCCAGTACTTC
14	TRBV2	.	TRBJ1-4	.	CASRRQGTNEKLFF	TGTGCCAGCAGAAGGCAGGGAACTAATGAAAAACTGTTTTTT
16	TRBV30	.	TRBJ1-6	.	CAWGDPLPGLSSPLHF	TGTGCCTGGGGGGACCCTCTGCCGGGACTGAGTTCACCCCTCCACTTT
15	TRBV5-1	.	TRBJ2-2	once	CASSLNVGQTGELFF	TGCGCCAGCAGTCTCAACGTAGGACAAACCGGGGAGCTGTTTTTT
15	TRBV11-2	.	TRBJ2-7	.	CASSLALAGIYEQYF	TGTGCCAGCAGCTTAGCTCTGGCGGGCATCTACGAGCAGTACTTC
16	TRBV28	.	TRBJ1-4	.	CASSSFQGATNEKLFF	TGTGCCAGCAGTTCCTTTCAGGGTGCAACTAATGAAAAACTGTTTTTT
14	TRBV10-3	.	TRBJ1-3	.	CAISPRDSGNTIYF	TGTGCCATCAGCCCCAGGGACTCTGGAAACACCATATATTTT
13	TRBV10-2	.	TRBJ1-5	.	CASSEWREQPQHF	TGCGCCAGCAGTGAGTGGAGGGAGCAGCCCCAGCATTTT
16	TRBV6-6	.	TRBJ1-6	.	CASQGTDRGANSPLHF	TGTGCCAGCCAAGGGACCGATAGAGGAGCGAATTCACCCCTCCACTTT
15	TRBV11-3	.	TRBJ2-5	.	CASSPRGWGSETQYF	TGTGCCAGCAGCCCTAGGGGGTGGGGTTCGGAGACCCAGTACTTC
13	TRBV30	.	TRBJ2-1	.	CAWNNGKGNEQFF	TGTGCCTGGAACAACGGGAAGGGGAATGAGCAGTTCTTC
13	TRBV7-6	.	TRBJ2-3	.	CASSLELGGTQYF	TGTGCCAGCAGCTTAGAGTTAGGCGGTACGCAGTATTTT
11	TRBV5-5	.	TRBJ2-7	.	CASSLVSEQYF	TGTGCCAGCAGCTTGGTCTCCGAGCAGTACTTC
13	TRBV18	TRBD1	TRBJ1-1	.	CASSPRTGDEAFF	TGTGCCAGCTCACCGCGGACAGGTGATGAAGCTTTCTTT
15	TRBV19	.	TRBJ2-2	.	CASSFQGTNTGELFF	TGTGCCAGTAGTTTCCAGGGGACGAACACCGGGGAGCTGTTTTTT
20	TRBV10-3	.	TRBJ1-4	.	CAISESILSRSEGGSDKLFF	TGTGCCATCAGTGAGTCGATCCTCTCACGTTCGGAGGGAGGGAGTGACAAACTGTTTTTT
17	TRBV19	TRBD2	TRBJ2-1	once	CASSKAILAGVYDEQFF	TGTGCCAGTAGTAAGGCAATTCTAGCGGGAGTTTACGATGAGCAGTTCTTC
13	TRBV30	TRBD1	TRBJ2-7	.	CAATGQGLDEQYF	TGTGCCGCAACGGGACAGGGTCTCGACGAGCAGTACTTC
15	TRBV7-8	TRBD2	TRBJ2-5	.	CASSQETRTSGEQYF	TGCGCCAGCAGCCAAGAGACGAGGACTAGCGGGGAGCAGTACTTC
13	TRBV4-1	.	TRBJ2-3	.	CASSPPSRDTQYF	TGCGCCAGCAGCCCGCCGAGCCGTGATACGCAGTATTTT
14	TRBV10-1	TRBD2	TRBJ2-3	.	CASRPSGSTDTQYF	TGCGCCAGCCGGCCTAGCGGGTCGACAGATACGCAGTATTTT
12	TRBV14	.	TRBJ2-7	.	CASSMGNYEQYF	TGTGCCAGCAGCATGGGGAACTACGAGCAGTACTTC
13	TRBV25-1	TRBD2	TRBJ2-1	.	CASSASGSNEQFF	TGTGCCAGCAGTGCTAGCGGGAGCAATGAGCAGTTCTTC
15	TRBV6-6	TRBD1	TRBJ1-5	.	CASRTGGGGNQPQHF	TGTGCCAGCAGAACAGGGGGGGGTGGCAATCAGCCCCAGCATTTT
15	TRBV9	.	TRBJ2-7	.	CASSVGQSPSYEQYF	TGTGCCAGCAGCGTCGGGCAGTCCCCCTCCTACGAGCAGTACTTC
17	TRBV5-6	TRBD1	TRBJ1-5	once	CASSLERDRGSNQPQHF	TGTGCCAGCAGCTTAGAACGGGACAGGGGGAGCAATCAGCCCCAGCATTTT
18	TRBV7-2	TRBD2	TRBJ2-1	.	CASSLVRGGLLAYNEQFF	TGTGCCAGCAGCTTAGTTCGGGGGGGGCTTTTGGCCTACAATGAGCAGTTCTTC
13	TRBV11-3	.	TRBJ1-6	.	CASSLDGQGSLHF	TGTGCCAGCAGCTTAGATGGCCAGGGGTCCCTCCACTTT
16	TRBV6-4	.	TRBJ1-2	once	CASKKSSGLSNYGYTF	TGTGCCAGCAAAAAGTCAAGTGGCCTTTCAAACTATGGCTACACCTTC
15	TRBV19	TRBD1	TRBJ2-2	.	CASTPTGHSTGELFF	TGTGCCAGTACCCCGACAGGGCACAGCACCGGGGAGCTGTTTTTT
16	TRBV6-6	TRBD1	TRBJ2-2	.	CASSPQGVLDTGELFF	TGTGCCAGCAGTCCTCAGGGGGTGTTGGACACCGGGGAGCTGTTTTTT
15	TRBV30	TRBD1	TRBJ1-6	.	CAWSVWTGESSPLHF	TGTGCCTGGAGTGTTTGGACAGGGGAAAGTTCACCCCTCCACTTT
14	TRBV5-1	TRBD1	TRBJ1-5	.	CASSLIAGGQPQHF	TGCGCCAGCAGCTTGATCGCAGGGGGACAGCCCCAGCATTTT
16	TRBV6-5	TRBD1	TRBJ1-2	.	CASSYDRVTGVYGYTF	TGTGCCAGCAGTTACGACCGCGTGACAGGGGTCTATGGCTACACCTTC
14	TRBV7-6	TRBD1	TRBJ2-7	few	CASSPVDRSYEQYF	TGTGCCAGCAGCCCAGTGGACAGGTCCTACGAGCAGTACTTC
11	TRBV5-1	.	TRBJ2-5	.	CASSLEGPQYF	TGCGCCAGCAGCTTGGAGGGGCCGCAGTACTTC
13	TRBV6-5	.	TRBJ2-2	.	CASSSSWGGELFF	TGTGCCAGCAGCTCCTCCTGGGGCGGGGAGCTGTTTTTT
18	TRBV5-1	TRBD2	TRBJ2-5	.	CASSTTGTSGSGQETQYF	TGCGCCAGCAGCACTACCGGGACTAGCGGGAGTGGGCAAGAGACCCAGTACTTC
11	TRBV29-1	.	TRBJ1-1	.	CSVVTATEAFF	TGCAGCGTTGTAACGGCCACTGAAGCTTTCTTT
15	TRBV6-6	.	TRBJ2-2	.	CASDGVNANTGELFF	TGTGCCAGCGATGGAGTTAACGCGAACACCGGGGAGCTGTTTTTT
19	TRBV6-1	TRBD2	TRBJ2-5	.	CASSAPRSGRFKFQETQYF	TGTGCCAGCAGTGCCCCGAGGAGCGGGAGATTTAAGTTCCAAGAGACCCAGTACTTC
15	TRBV15	.	TRBJ2-3	.	CATSLDAGGTDTQYF	TGTGCCACCAGCTTAGATGCAGGGGGCACAGATACGCAGTATTTT
14	TRBV7-9	.	TRBJ2-5	.	CASSLVGSEETQYF	TGTGCCAGCAGCTTAGTCGGGAGCGAAGAGACCCAGTACTTC
14	TRBV7-2	.	TRBJ1-3	.	CASSLEGSGNTIYF	TGTGCCAGCAGCTTAGAGGGCTCTGGAAACACCATATATTTT